The T cell receptor (beta chain) under discussion was sequenced for a study of cytomegalovirus exposure and HLA in healthy donors. Study outcomes and limitations: When a later analysis compared HLA-associated TCR beta chains with equally common others, the HLA-associated chains turned out to be more clonally expanded and to have lower generation probabilities. The HLA-A and HLA-B alleles of most subjects were reportedly predicted accurately from TCR beta sequences.

The PCR ran on 60 Vbeta and 13 Jbeta primers. Assay used: immunoSEQ multiplex PCR; TCRdb lists only in-frame clones, some missing. Among approximately 260,000 clones listed, approximately 91% were seen once. The CDR3 covers 14 residues. The germline gives CDR1 MRHNA, CDR2 SNTAGT. Trimming shortened V by 6 bases and J by 4 bases, and 12 bases separated the two germline ends. In nominal health when sampled, donors likely had unrecorded immune exposures nonetheless. This clone was seen just once. Its target is unknown. The sample taken for sequencing was PBMCs. The V gene is TRBV6-4, the J gene TRBJ2-2; a weak D match, TRBD2 (6 bases). The clonotype comes from a girl aged 2 to 9 in good health and CMV-seronegative. CDR3 sequence reads: CASSQLGGTGELFF. The CDR3, as DNA: TGTGCCAGCAGCCAATTGGGGGGCACCGGGGAGCTGTTTTTT.